The following is a T cell receptor (beta chain) sequence with its context. The antigen is not known. The CDR3 runs to 15 residues. Germline CDR1 is SGDLS and CDR2 is YYNGEE. Trimming pared 0 bases from V and 0 bases from J, leaving 7 bases between. Using immunoSEQ multiplex PCR, the repertoire was profiled, and TCRdb retains in-frame clones only, with some absent. This table holds about 83,000 clones, approximately 92% found once. This sample was taken from a study of OX40 agonist ivuxolimab in advanced cancers. As for the study in general: Ivuxolimab doses were 0.01, 0.1, 0.3, 1.5, 3 or 10 mg/kg every 2 weeks. Study-wide points: Partial responders at 0.1-3.0 mg/kg had among the lowest clonal expansion.

The specimen was CD4+ or CD8+ T cells sorted from blood, collected in a trial of the OX40 agonist ivuxolimab. V gene TRBV9 combines with J gene TRBJ2-4; no firm D call. The TCR originated in an adult with an advanced solid tumor such as melanoma, head and neck, liver or kidney cancer. The CDR3: CASSVGVLAKNIQYF. The DNA of the CDR3 is TGTGCCAGCAGCGTAGGGGTCCTAGCCAAAAACATTCAGTACTTC.